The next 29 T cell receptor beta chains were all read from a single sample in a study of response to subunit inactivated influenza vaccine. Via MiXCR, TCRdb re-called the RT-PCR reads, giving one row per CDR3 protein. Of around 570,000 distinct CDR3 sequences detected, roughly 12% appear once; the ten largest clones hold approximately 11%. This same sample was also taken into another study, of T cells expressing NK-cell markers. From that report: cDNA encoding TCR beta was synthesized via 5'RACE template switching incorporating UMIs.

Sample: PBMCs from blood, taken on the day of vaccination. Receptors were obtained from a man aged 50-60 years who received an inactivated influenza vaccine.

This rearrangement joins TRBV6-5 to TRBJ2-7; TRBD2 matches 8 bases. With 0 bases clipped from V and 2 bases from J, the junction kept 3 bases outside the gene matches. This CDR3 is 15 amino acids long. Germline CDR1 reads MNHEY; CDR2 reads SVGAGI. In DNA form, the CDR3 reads TGTGCCAGCAGTTACTCTTCGCGGGGGGCCTACGAGCAGTACTTC. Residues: CASSYSSRGAYEQYF.

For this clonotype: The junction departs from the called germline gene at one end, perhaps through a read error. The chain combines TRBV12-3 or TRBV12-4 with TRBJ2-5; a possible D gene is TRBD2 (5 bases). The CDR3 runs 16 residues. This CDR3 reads CASSLAYSELRETQYF. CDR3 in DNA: TGTGCCAGCAGCTTAGCGTACAGTGAGTTACGGGAGACCCAGTACTTC.

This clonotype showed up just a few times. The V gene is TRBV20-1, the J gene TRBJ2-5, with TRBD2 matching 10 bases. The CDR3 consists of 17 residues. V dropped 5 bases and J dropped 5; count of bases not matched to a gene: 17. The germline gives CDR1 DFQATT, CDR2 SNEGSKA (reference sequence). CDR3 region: CSASGALAGGLKETQYF. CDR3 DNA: TGCAGTGCTTCTGGGGCTTTAGCGGGGGGTTTGAAGGAGACCCAGTACTTC.

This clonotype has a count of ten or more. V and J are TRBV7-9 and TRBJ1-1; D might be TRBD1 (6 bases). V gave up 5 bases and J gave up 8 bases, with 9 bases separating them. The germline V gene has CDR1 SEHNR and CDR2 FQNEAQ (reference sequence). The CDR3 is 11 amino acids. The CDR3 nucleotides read TGTGCCAGCAGCCGAGACAGGGAAGCTTTCTTT. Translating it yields CASSRDREAFF.

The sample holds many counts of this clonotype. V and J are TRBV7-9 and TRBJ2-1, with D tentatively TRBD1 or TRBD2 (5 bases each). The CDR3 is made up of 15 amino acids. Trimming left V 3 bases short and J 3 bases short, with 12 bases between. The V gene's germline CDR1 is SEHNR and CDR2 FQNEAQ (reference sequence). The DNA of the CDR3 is TGTGCCAGCAGCTTGAGGGGAGACTACTACAATGAGCAGTTCTTC. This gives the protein CASSLRGDYYNEQFF.

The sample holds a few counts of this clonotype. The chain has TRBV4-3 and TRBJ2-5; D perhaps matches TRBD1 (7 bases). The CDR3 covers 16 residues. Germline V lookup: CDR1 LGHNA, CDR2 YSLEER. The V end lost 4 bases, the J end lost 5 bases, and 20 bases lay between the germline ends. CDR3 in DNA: TGCGCCAGCAGCCCGACCGCAGGGGGGTTTGGCGAGACCCAGTACTTC. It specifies CASSPTAGGFGETQYF.

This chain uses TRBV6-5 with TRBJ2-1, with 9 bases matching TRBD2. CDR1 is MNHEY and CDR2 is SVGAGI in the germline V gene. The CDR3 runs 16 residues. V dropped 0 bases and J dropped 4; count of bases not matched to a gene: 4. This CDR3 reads CASSYSKAGGYNEQFF. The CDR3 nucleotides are TGTGCCAGCAGTTACTCGAAAGCGGGAGGTTACAATGAGCAGTTCTTC.

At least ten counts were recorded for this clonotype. The CDR3 sequence is CASSLRGQPGYTF. The CDR3 DNA sequence: TGTGCCAGCAGCTTGAGGGGACAGCCCGGCTACACCTTC. The chain employs TRBV5-6 and TRBJ1-2; TRBD1 agrees at 7 bases. Germline CDR1 is SGHDT and CDR2 is YYEEEE. The V and J ends lost 1 base and 8 bases, in that order; junction bases with no gene match: 5. The CDR3 is made up of 13 amino acids.

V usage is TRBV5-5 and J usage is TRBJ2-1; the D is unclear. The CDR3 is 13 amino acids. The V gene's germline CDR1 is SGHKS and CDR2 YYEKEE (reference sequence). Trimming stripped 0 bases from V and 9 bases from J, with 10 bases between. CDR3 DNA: TGTGCCAGCAGCTTGGAAGGTTCGCGTGAGCAGTTCTTC. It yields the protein CASSLEGSREQFF.

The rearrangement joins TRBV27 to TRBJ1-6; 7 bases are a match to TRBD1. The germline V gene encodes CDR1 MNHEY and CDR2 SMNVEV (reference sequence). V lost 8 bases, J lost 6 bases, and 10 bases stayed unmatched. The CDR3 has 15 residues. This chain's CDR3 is CASGTLGQTNSPLHF. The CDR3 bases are TGTGCCAGCGGAACACTGGGACAGACTAATTCACCCCTCCACTTT.

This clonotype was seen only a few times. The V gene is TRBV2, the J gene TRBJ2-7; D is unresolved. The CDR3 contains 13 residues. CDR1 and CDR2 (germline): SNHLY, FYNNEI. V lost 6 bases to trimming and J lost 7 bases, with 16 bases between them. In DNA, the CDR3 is TGTGCCAGCAGGTTCGGACCCTCTGGGGAGCAGTACTTC. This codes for CASRFGPSGEQYF.

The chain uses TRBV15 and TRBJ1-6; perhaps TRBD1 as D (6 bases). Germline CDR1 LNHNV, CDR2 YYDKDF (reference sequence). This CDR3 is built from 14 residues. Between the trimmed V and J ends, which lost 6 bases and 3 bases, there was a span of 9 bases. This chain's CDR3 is CATSQGFYNSPLHF. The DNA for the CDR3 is TGTGCCACCAGTCAGGGGTTCTATAATTCACCCCTCCACTTT.

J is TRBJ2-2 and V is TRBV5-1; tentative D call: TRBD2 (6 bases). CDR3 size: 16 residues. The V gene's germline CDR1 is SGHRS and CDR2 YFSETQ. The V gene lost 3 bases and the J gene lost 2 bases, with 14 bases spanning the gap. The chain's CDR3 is CASSSHRETNTGELFF. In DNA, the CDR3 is TGCGCCAGCAGCTCACACCGGGAGACAAACACCGGGGAGCTGTTTTTT.

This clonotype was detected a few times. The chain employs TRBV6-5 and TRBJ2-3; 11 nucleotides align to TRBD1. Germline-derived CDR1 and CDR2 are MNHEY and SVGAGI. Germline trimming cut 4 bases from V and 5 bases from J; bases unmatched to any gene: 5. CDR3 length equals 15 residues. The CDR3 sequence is CASSLGQGEVDTQYF. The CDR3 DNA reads TGTGCCAGCAGTTTGGGACAGGGGGAGGTAGATACGCAGTATTTT.

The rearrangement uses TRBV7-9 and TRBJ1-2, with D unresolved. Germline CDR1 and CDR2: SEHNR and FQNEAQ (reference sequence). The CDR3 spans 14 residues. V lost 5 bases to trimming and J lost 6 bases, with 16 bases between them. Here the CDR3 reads CASSPWEGIHGYTF. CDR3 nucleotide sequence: TGTGCCAGCAGCCCCTGGGAGGGTATCCATGGCTACACCTTC.

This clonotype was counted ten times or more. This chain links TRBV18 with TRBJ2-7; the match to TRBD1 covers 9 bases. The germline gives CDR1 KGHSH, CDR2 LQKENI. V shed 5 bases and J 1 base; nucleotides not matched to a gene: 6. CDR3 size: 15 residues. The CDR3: CASSRPGQGSYEQYF. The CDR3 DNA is TGTGCCAGCTCAAGGCCGGGACAGGGATCCTACGAGCAGTACTTC.

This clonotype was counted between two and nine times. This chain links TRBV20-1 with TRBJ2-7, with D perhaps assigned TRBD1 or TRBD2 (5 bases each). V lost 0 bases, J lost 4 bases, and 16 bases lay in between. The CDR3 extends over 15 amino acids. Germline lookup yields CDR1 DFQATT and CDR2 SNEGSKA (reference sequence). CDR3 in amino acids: CSARDAGTAKYEQYF. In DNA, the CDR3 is TGCAGTGCTAGAGATGCCGGGACGGCTAAATACGAGCAGTACTTC.

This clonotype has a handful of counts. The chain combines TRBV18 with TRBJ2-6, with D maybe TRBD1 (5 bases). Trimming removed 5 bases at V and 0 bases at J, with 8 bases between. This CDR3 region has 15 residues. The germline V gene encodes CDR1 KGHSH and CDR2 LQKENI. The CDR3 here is CASSTGNSGANVLTF. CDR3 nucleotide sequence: TGTGCCAGCTCAACAGGCAACTCTGGGGCCAACGTCCTGACTTTC.

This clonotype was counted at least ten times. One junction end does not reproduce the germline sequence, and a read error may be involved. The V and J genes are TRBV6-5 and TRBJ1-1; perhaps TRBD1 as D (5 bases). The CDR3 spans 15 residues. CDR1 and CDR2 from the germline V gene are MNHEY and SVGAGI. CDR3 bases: TGTGCCAGCAGTTACGACCCGGGGGTGAAGACTGAAGCTTTCTTT. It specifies CASSYDPGVKTEAFF.

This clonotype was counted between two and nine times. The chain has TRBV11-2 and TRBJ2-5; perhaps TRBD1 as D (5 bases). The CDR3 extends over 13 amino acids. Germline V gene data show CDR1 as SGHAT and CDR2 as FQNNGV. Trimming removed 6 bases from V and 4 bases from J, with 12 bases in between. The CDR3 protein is CASRQALGETQYF. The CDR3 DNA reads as TGTGCCAGCAGACAGGCCCTTGGAGAGACCCAGTACTTC.

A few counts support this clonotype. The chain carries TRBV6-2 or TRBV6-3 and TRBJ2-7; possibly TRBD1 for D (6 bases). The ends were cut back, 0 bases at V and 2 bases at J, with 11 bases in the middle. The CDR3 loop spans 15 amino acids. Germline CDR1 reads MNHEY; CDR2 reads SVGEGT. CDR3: CASSYSPRGTYEQYF. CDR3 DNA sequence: TGTGCCAGCAGTTACTCGCCCAGGGGAACCTACGAGCAGTACTTC.

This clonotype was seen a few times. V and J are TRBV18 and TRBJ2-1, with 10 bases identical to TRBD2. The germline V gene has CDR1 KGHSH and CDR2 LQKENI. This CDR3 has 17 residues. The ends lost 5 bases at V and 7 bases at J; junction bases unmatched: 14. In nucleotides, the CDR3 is TGTGCCAGCTCATCTTATGGACCTAGCGGGAGTGAGAATGAGCAGTTCTTC. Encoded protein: CASSSYGPSGSENEQFF.

The CDR3 reads CASSTDGPQYF. CDR3 nucleotides: TGCGCCAGCAGCACCGACGGACCTCAGTACTTC. The V and J genes are TRBV5-1 and TRBJ2-7, with unresolved D. Trimming stripped 4 bases from V and 10 bases from J, with 12 bases between. The germline CDR1 and CDR2 sequences are SGHRS and YFSETQ. The CDR3 length is 11 residues.

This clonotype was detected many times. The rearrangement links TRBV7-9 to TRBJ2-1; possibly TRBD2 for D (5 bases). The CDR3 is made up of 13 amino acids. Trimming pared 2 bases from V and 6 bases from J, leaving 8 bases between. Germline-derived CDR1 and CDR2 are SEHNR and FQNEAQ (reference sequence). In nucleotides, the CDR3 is TGTGCCAGCAGCTTACCTAGCAGCAATGAGCAGTTCTTC. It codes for CASSLPSSNEQFF.

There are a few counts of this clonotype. The CDR3 spells CAITSGGPSYNEQFF. For the CDR3, the DNA is TGTGCCATCACTAGCGGGGGGCCCTCCTACAATGAGCAGTTCTTC. The chain couples TRBV10-3 to TRBJ2-1; 11 positions agree with TRBD2. V gave up 7 bases and J gave up 0 bases; unmatched junction bases: 2. The CDR3 is made up of 15 amino acids. CDR1 is ENHRY and CDR2 is SYGVKD in the germline V gene.

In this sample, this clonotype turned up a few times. Here the CDR3 reads CSARIRDRQYGAQYF. CDR3 DNA: TGCAGTGCTAGAATCCGGGACCGCCAATACGGGGCCCAGTACTTC. This chain links TRBV20-1 with TRBJ2-5; D tentatively fits TRBD1 or TRBD2 (5 bases each). V lost 2 bases to trimming and J lost 9 bases, with 22 bases between them. Germline values: CDR1 DFQATT, CDR2 SNEGSKA (reference sequence). This CDR3 region has 15 residues.

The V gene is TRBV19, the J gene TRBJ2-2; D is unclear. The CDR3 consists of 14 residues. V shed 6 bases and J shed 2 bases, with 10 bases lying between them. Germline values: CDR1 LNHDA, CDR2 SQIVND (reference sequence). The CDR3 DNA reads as TGTGCCAGTAGCATGACTGCCAACACCGGGGAGCTGTTTTTT. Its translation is CASSMTANTGELFF.

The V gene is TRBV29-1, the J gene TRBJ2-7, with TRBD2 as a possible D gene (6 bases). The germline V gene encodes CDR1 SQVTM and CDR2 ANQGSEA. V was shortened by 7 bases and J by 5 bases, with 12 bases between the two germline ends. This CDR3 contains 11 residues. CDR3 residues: CSAGRFNEQYF. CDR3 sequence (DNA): TGCAGCGCTGGGAGGTTCAACGAGCAGTACTTC.

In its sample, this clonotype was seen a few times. CDR3: CSARVGTSGRGGEQYF. The CDR3 DNA follows: TGCAGTGCTAGAGTGGGGACTAGCGGGAGAGGAGGCGAGCAGTACTTC. The chain recombines TRBV20-1 with TRBJ2-7; 14 nucleotides line up with TRBD2. CDR3 length equals 16 residues. The germline CDR1 and CDR2 sequences are DFQATT and SNEGSKA (reference sequence). With V trimmed by 1 base and J by 6 bases, 8 bases remained unmatched.